This T cell receptor (beta chain) appears in the sequencing data of a study of T cells in localized non-small cell lung cancer. A word on this clone: The antigen is undetermined.

CDR3 length: 13 amino acids. V dropped 4 bases and J dropped 8 bases, with 15 bases sitting between them. CDR1 is SGDLS and CDR2 is YYNGEE in the germline V gene. Only in-frame clones appear in the TCRdb table, and some are missing; sequencing was by immunoSEQ multiplex PCR. The repertoire holds about 53,000 clones, with approximately 83% as singletons. Broader study findings: Compared with tumor, uninvolved adjacent lung displayed greater T cell clonality, ranking highest overall. The study detected a median around 61 of the top 100 tumor clones in adjacent lung. A single tumor region was sequenced, leaving heterogeneity possible.

The clonotype originates from a man aged 40-75 years with stage III lung adenocarcinoma. This sample comprised peripheral blood mononuclear cells, obtained before any cancer treatment. The rearrangement links TRBV9 to TRBJ2-5; the D is unclear. CDR3: CASSSTPVATQYF. In nucleotides, the CDR3 is TGTGCCAGCAGCTCAACCCCGGTGGCAACCCAGTACTTC.